The next 27 T cell receptor beta chains were all read from a single sample in a study of blood T cell repertoires in COVID-19. Libraries were prepared by immunoSEQ multiplex PCR; TCRdb keeps only in-frame clonotypes and omits some of them. The top ten clones hold 0.85% to 0.95% of a sample with approximately 210,000 clones, about 85% of them seen once. The specimen sequenced was peripheral blood. These receptors came from a man aged 55-75 years with COVID-19, enrolled during active disease.

This clone was seen a few times. This chain uses TRBV15 with TRBJ1-1; 8 bases line up with TRBD1. Germline CDR1 is LNHNV and CDR2 is YYDKDF (reference sequence). V was pared by 4 bases and J by 5 bases, with 9 bases of the junction left unmatched. This CDR3 is built from 15 residues. Here the CDR3 reads CATSKPRQGRTEAFF. CDR3 in DNA: TGTGCCACCAGCAAGCCCCGACAGGGGAGGACTGAAGCTTTCTTT.

The chain combines TRBV12-1 with TRBJ1-5; the D call in the table, TRBD1, was not verified against the DNA. TRBV12-1 is recorded as a pseudogene. This CDR3 spans 17 amino acids. CDR3 region: CASSDGDRGSGYQPQHF. CDR3 DNA: TGTGCCAGCAGCGACGGGGACAGGGGATCAGGATATCAGCCCCAGCATTTT.

This chain joins TRBV3-1 (or the pseudogene TRBV3-2) and TRBJ1-2; 7 positions agree with TRBD1. Looked up from germline, CDR1 is LGHDT and CDR2 is YNNKEL (reference sequence). The CDR3 loop spans 14 amino acids. V lost 4 bases, J lost 2 bases, and 4 bases stayed unmatched. CDR3 loop: CASSLSGGNYGYTF. As DNA, the CDR3 is TGTGCCAGCAGCCTATCAGGGGGAAACTATGGCTACACCTTC.

This chain links TRBV5-6 with TRBJ1-5; the D gene is possibly TRBD1 (6 bases). The germline gives CDR1 SGHDT, CDR2 YYEEEE. Trimming cost V 4 bases and J 1 base, with 9 bases left between them. CDR3 size: 14 residues. CDR3: CASSRRGSNQPQHF. For the CDR3, the DNA is TGTGCCAGCAGCCGTAGGGGGAGCAATCAGCCCCAGCATTTT.

The rearrangement joins TRBV18 to TRBJ1-5; 8 nucleotides agree with TRBD1. CDR3 size: 15 residues. Germline V CDR1 and CDR2: KGHSH, LQKENI. With 0 bases clipped from V and 4 bases from J, the junction kept 2 bases outside the gene matches. CDR3 coding DNA: TGTGCCAGCTCACCACCGCAGGGGGCAAATCAGCCCCAGCATTTT. The encoded protein is CASSPPQGANQPQHF.

This clone was counted only a few times. V is TRBV6-1 and J is TRBJ1-3, with 9 positions matching TRBD1. Germline values: CDR1 MNHNS, CDR2 SASEGT. Trimming cost V 4 bases and J 2 bases; bases outside gene matches: 6. The CDR3 has 16 amino acids. This chain's CDR3 is CASSGPGTGTGNTIYF. In DNA form, the CDR3 reads TGTGCCAGCAGTGGACCCGGGACAGGGACTGGAAACACCATATATTTT.

V gene TRBV11-2 combines with J gene TRBJ1-1; D possibly corresponds to TRBD1 (6 bases). Germline V lookup: CDR1 SGHAT, CDR2 FQNNGV. The germline V and J ends were trimmed by 6 bases and 2 bases, with 19 bases remaining between them. This CDR3 is 16 amino acids long. CDR3 nucleotide sequence: TGTGCCAGCAGGATTTTACAAGGACAGACTAACACTGAAGCTTTCTTT. Its protein product is CASRILQGQTNTEAFF.

This rearrangement joins TRBV2 to TRBJ1-6; D perhaps matches TRBD1 (6 bases). The length of the CDR3 is 15 residues. Germline V gives CDR1 SNHLY, CDR2 FYNNEI. V was pared by 6 bases and J by 7 bases, with 16 bases between. Written as DNA, the CDR3 is TGTGCCAGCAGCCAGGGGTACGTGTTGAATTCACCCCTCCACTTT. Its protein is CASSQGYVLNSPLHF.

V is TRBV19 and J is TRBJ1-1; D is undetermined. Trimming left V 5 bases short and J 1 base short, with 8 bases between. The CDR3 length is 13 residues. The germline V gene encodes CDR1 LNHDA and CDR2 SQIVND (reference sequence). This CDR3 is CASSSTGNTEAFF. The CDR3 bases are TGTGCCAGTAGTTCGACGGGGAACACTGAAGCTTTCTTT.

The chain carries TRBV9 and TRBJ2-3; 13 bases match TRBD2. The junction had 5 bases not matched to a gene; V was cut back by 5 bases and J by 2 bases. This CDR3 contains 16 residues. The germline V gene encodes CDR1 SGDLS and CDR2 YYNGEE. This CDR3 is CASSPGLAGNTDTQYF. The CDR3, as DNA: TGTGCCAGCAGTCCGGGACTAGCGGGAAACACAGATACGCAGTATTTT.

The J gene is TRBJ2-1, the V gene TRBV6-6, with TRBD1 matching 10 bases. Germline CDR1 and CDR2: MNHNY and SVGAGI (reference sequence). V was pared by 3 bases and J by 4 bases, with 6 bases of the junction left unmatched. The CDR3 has 16 residues. The CDR3 sequence: CASSYQPGQGYNEQFF. In DNA, the CDR3 is TGTGCCAGCAGTTATCAACCGGGACAGGGGTACAATGAGCAGTTCTTC.

The chain links TRBV7-8 to TRBJ1-1; TRBD1 agrees at 7 bases. This CDR3 is 15 amino acids long. CDR1 SGHVS and CDR2 FQNEAQ come from the germline V gene. Trimming at V came to 1 base and at J to 5 bases, leaving 7 bases not matched to a gene. The CDR3 is CASSLVDRVGTEAFF. The CDR3 DNA follows: TGTGCCAGCAGCTTAGTAGACAGGGTGGGAACTGAAGCTTTCTTT. Looking up the rest from reference TRBV7-8 and TRBJ1-1 gives the full variable domain: GAGVSQSPRYKVAKRGQDVALRCDPISGHVSLFWYQQALGQGPEFLTYFQNEAQLDKSGLPSDRFFAERPEGSVSTLKIQRTQQEDSAVYLCASSLVDRVGTEAFFGQGTRLTVV.

The chain employs TRBV30 and TRBJ1-1, with D tentatively TRBD1 (5 bases). The CDR3 length is 14 residues. Germline CDR1 GTSNPN, CDR2 SVGIG (reference sequence). Trimming took off 4 bases at V and 5 bases at J, with 17 bases between the two ends. In DNA, the CDR3 is TGTGCCTGGACCGCGACGGATCGGGGGACTGAAGCTTTCTTT. Translating it yields CAWTATDRGTEAFF.

V and J are TRBV6-1 and TRBJ1-2; no definite D call. Looked up from germline, CDR1 is MNHNS and CDR2 is SASEGT. The CDR3 is 12 amino acids. V lost 3 bases and J 8 bases, leaving 10 bases between the germline ends. CDR3 coding DNA: TGTGCCAGCAGTGACAGGTTCGGCGGCTACACCTTC. Translation: CASSDRFGGYTF.

The chain combines TRBV27 with TRBJ1-1, with 11 bases aligning to TRBD1. This CDR3 spans 14 amino acids. The germline V gene has CDR1 MNHEY and CDR2 SMNVEV (reference sequence). The trim removed 6 bases at V and 5 bases at J, leaving 5 bases unmatched. The CDR3 loop is CASSSGTGGTEAFF. In DNA, the CDR3 is TGTGCCAGCAGCTCCGGGACAGGGGGAACTGAAGCTTTCTTT.

The chain combines TRBV3-1 (or the pseudogene TRBV3-2) with TRBJ2-5; tentative D call: TRBD1 (5 bases). The germline gives CDR1 LGHDT, CDR2 YNNKEL (reference sequence). Trimming cost V 0 bases and J 2 bases, with 10 bases left between them. This CDR3 contains 15 residues. The CDR3 nucleotides read TGTGCCAGCAGCCAAGATCCCAGGGCGCAAGAGACCCAGTACTTC. Amino acids: CASSQDPRAQETQYF.

This chain uses TRBV6-2 or TRBV6-3 with TRBJ2-2; D unresolved. The V end lost 6 bases, the J end lost 7 bases, and 9 bases lay between the germline ends. The CDR3 has 12 amino acids. Germline-derived CDR1 and CDR2 are MNHEY and SVGEGT. CDR3 coding DNA: TGTGCCAGCAGCCCATTGAGCGGGGAGCTGTTTTTT. Amino acids: CASSPLSGELFF.

V gene TRBV29-1 combines with J gene TRBJ1-4; 7 nucleotides match TRBD1. Trimming cost V 6 bases and J 1 base; bases outside gene matches: 2. CDR1 is SQVTM and CDR2 is ANQGSEA in the germline V gene. The length of the CDR3 is 13 residues. As DNA, the CDR3 is TGCAGCGTGAACAGGGGAACTAATGAAAAACTGTTTTTT. Residues: CSVNRGTNEKLFF.

The V gene is TRBV5-1, the J gene TRBJ1-2; possible D gene TRBD1, 5 bases. V was shortened by 0 bases and J by 3 bases, with 9 bases between the two germline ends. CDR1 and CDR2 (germline): SGHRS, YFSETQ. There are 14 residues in the CDR3. The CDR3 sequence is CASSLGPGDYGYTF. DNA for the CDR3: TGCGCCAGCAGCTTGGGTCCGGGGGACTATGGCTACACCTTC.

This chain joins TRBV12-3 or TRBV12-4 and TRBJ2-2; D is perhaps TRBD1 (5 bases). The CDR3 is 13 residues long. Trimming left V 5 bases short and J 8 bases short, with 12 bases between. Here the CDR3 DNA reads TGTGCCAGCAGTCGACAGAAGGTGGGGGAGCTGTTTTTT. The encoded protein is CASSRQKVGELFF.

This clone has only a few counts. The V call is TRBV2, the J call TRBJ1-4; D remains ambiguous. CDR1 and CDR2 from the germline V gene are SNHLY and FYNNEI. V was shortened by 4 bases and J by 8 bases, with 11 bases between the two germline ends. The CDR3 spans 13 residues. The CDR3 nucleotides read TGTGCCAGCAGTGTGGCGGGAGGCGAAAAACTGTTTTTT. It encodes CASSVAGGEKLFF.

The sample holds a few counts of this clone. The chain recombines TRBV24-1 with TRBJ1-5; weak D call: TRBD1 (5 bases). Germline V CDR1 and CDR2: KGHDR, SFDVKD. CDR3 length: 16 amino acids. V was cut by 4 bases and J by 4 bases, with 16 bases left in between. The chain's CDR3 is CATSESGSPLNQPQHF. CDR3 DNA sequence: TGTGCCACCAGTGAGTCAGGGTCCCCCTTGAATCAGCCCCAGCATTTT.

This clone showed up just a few times. Within the sample, other DNA sequences also encode this same CDR3. The chain combines TRBV18 with TRBJ1-6; D may be TRBD1 (5 bases). V gave up 3 bases and J gave up 10 bases, with 10 bases separating them. Germline V gives CDR1 KGHSH, CDR2 LQKENI. The CDR3 length is 13 residues. Here the CDR3 reads CASSPAGNSPLHF. The CDR3, as DNA: TGTGCCAGCTCACCCGCAGGGAACTCACCCCTCCACTTT.

The gene calls are TRBV30 and TRBJ2-6; D remains ambiguous. Deletions cut 7 bases from V and 0 bases from J, with 13 bases between. This CDR3 is 15 amino acids long. The germline V gene encodes CDR1 GTSNPN and CDR2 SVGIG (reference sequence). The CDR3 here is CASRRSSSGANVLTF. CDR3 DNA: TGTGCCTCCCGACGGTCTAGCTCTGGGGCCAACGTCCTGACTTTC.

The CDR3, as DNA: TGTGCCAGCCAGTCGTCAGGGTTCGTCGGTCAGCCCCAGCATTTT. Its translation is CASQSSGFVGQPQHF. This chain uses TRBV2 with TRBJ1-5; weak D call: TRBD1 (5 bases). The CDR3 contains 15 residues. Germline lookup yields CDR1 SNHLY and CDR2 FYNNEI. Between the trimmed V and J ends, which lost 8 bases and 6 bases, there was a span of 20 bases. The whole variable domain, remainder taken from reference TRBV2 and TRBJ1-5, is EPEVTQTPSHQVTQMGQEVILRCVPISNHLYFYWYRQILGQKVEFLVSFYNNEISEKSEIFDDQFSVERPDGSNFTLKIRSTKLEDSAMYFCASQSSGFVGQPQHFGDGTRLSIL.

This clone showed up just a few times. The J gene is TRBJ1-4, the V gene TRBV18; TRBD1 is a possible D gene (6 bases). The CDR3 runs 16 residues. Germline CDR1 reads KGHSH; CDR2 reads LQKENI. V was shortened by 3 bases and J by 7 bases, with 18 bases between the two germline ends. The CDR3 loop reads CASSPDSRLTGEKLFF. CDR3 bases: TGTGCCAGCTCACCGGACAGCCGCCTGACAGGTGAAAAACTGTTTTTT.

The V call is TRBV30, the J call TRBJ1-1, with a tentative D call TRBD1 (6 bases). The CDR3 length is 15 residues. CDR1 is GTSNPN, CDR2 SVGIG, per germline (reference sequence). Trimming left V 3 bases short and J 0 bases short, with 14 bases between. The CDR3 coding sequence is TGTGCCTGGAGCCCAGGACAGTACTTGAACACTGAAGCTTTCTTT. Encoded protein: CAWSPGQYLNTEAFF.